Each of the 13 T cell receptor beta chains below was sequenced from the same sample in a study of PD-1 and CTLA-4 blockade in melanoma. Only in-frame clones appear in the TCRdb table, and some are missing; sequencing was by immunoSEQ multiplex PCR. The table lists tens of thousands of clones, approximately 90% of them singletons. Specimen: CD8+ T cells from peripheral blood, collected from a patient given anti-PD-1 treatment. These receptors were obtained from a human donor with melanoma.

This clone was seen just once. This sequence joins TRBV30 and TRBJ2-1; D gene uncertain. Trimming pared 0 bases from V and 6 bases from J, leaving 6 bases between. The CDR3 contains 12 residues. CDR1 and CDR2 from the germline V gene are GTSNPN and SVGIG (reference sequence). The CDR3 DNA is TGTGCCTGGAGTGTGCTGGCCAATGAGCAGTTCTTC. Protein: CAWSVLANEQFF.

The chain recombines TRBV28 with TRBJ2-7; D is unclear. V was shortened by 4 bases and J by 2 bases, with 12 bases between the two germline ends. CDR3 length equals 14 residues. Germline values: CDR1 MDHEN, CDR2 SYDVKM. The CDR3 DNA follows: TGTGCCAGCAGTTACGAGGACCTTACCTACGAGCAGTACTTC. It codes for CASSYEDLTYEQYF.

The V and J genes are TRBV19 and TRBJ2-7, with 7 nucleotides matching TRBD2. This CDR3 has 14 amino acids. V lost 6 bases, J lost 2 bases, and 7 bases stayed unmatched. Looked up from germline, CDR1 is LNHDA and CDR2 is SQIVND (reference sequence). In DNA, the CDR3 is TGTGCCAGTAGCCTCCGGGACTACACCTACGAGCAGTACTTC. Amino acid sequence: CASSLRDYTYEQYF.

This chain connects TRBV18 to TRBJ2-7, with D perhaps being TRBD1 or TRBD2 (5 bases each). In germline, CDR1 is KGHSH, CDR2 LQKENI. The CDR3 is 15 residues long. Trimming cost V 2 bases and J 2 bases, with 13 bases left between them. CDR3 DNA: TGTGCCAGCTCACCAGGGGGAGCAGGAACCTACGAGCAGTACTTC. Translation: CASSPGGAGTYEQYF. Filled out from reference TRBV18 and TRBJ2-7, the complete variable domain reads NAGVMQNPRHLVRRRGQEARLRCSPMKGHSHVYWYRQLPEEGLKFMVYLQKENIIDESGMPKERFSAEFPKEGPSILRIQQVVRGDSAAYFCASSPGGAGTYEQYFGPGTRLTVT.

This chain joins TRBV13 and TRBJ2-2; 9 bases match TRBD2. The CDR3 has 16 residues. V shed 5 bases and J 8 bases; nucleotides not matched to a gene: 12. Germline V gene sequence: CDR1 PRHDT, CDR2 FYEKMQ (reference sequence). The CDR3: CASSTLAGALEGELFF. The DNA for the CDR3 is TGTGCCAGCAGCACCTTAGCGGGAGCCCTTGAAGGGGAGCTGTTTTTT.

The chain joins TRBV29-1 to TRBJ2-1, with 16 bases aligning to TRBD2. Germline CDR1 and CDR2: SQVTM and ANQGSEA. The CDR3 consists of 15 residues. Losses at the gene ends were 8 bases for V and 8 bases for J; bases not matched to a gene: 9. Written as DNA, the CDR3 is TGCAGCACCTCCCCGGGACTAGCGGGAGGGGATGAGCAGTTCTTC. Residues: CSTSPGLAGGDEQFF.

The chain carries TRBV11-2 and TRBJ2-5; tentative D call: TRBD1 (6 bases). Germline CDR1 reads SGHAT; CDR2 reads FQNNGV. V shed 5 bases and J shed 6 bases, with 19 bases lying between them. The CDR3 contains 15 residues. As DNA, the CDR3 is TGTGCCAGCAGCCCCCGGACAGCTTCGGAGCAGACCCAGTACTTC. This encodes CASSPRTASEQTQYF.

The chain is built from TRBV5-1 and TRBJ2-3, with TRBD2 matching 13 bases. CDR1 is SGHRS and CDR2 is YFSETQ in the germline V gene. Germline trimming cut 5 bases from V and 0 bases from J; bases unmatched to any gene: 3. The CDR3 totals 16 residues. The DNA for the CDR3 is TGCGCCAGCAGAACTAGCGGGAGGGTTAGCACAGATACGCAGTATTTT. Its translation: CASRTSGRVSTDTQYF.

The chain joins TRBV27 to TRBJ2-3; D not resolved. Germline V CDR1 and CDR2: MNHEY, SMNVEV (reference sequence). V lost 4 bases and J lost 2, with 4 bases in between. There are 12 residues in the CDR3. CDR3 sequence reads: CASSSFTDTQYF. In DNA form, the CDR3 reads TGTGCCAGCAGTTCCTTCACAGATACGCAGTATTTT.

This chain connects TRBV30 to TRBJ2-7, with D perhaps matching TRBD2 (5 bases). V lost 0 bases and J 3 bases, leaving 12 bases between the germline ends. In germline, CDR1 is GTSNPN, CDR2 SVGIG (reference sequence). There are 14 residues in the CDR3. This chain's CDR3 is CAWSVLRESYEQYF. For the CDR3, the DNA is TGTGCCTGGAGTGTACTCCGGGAAAGCTACGAGCAGTACTTC.

The sample holds one count of this clone. The chain combines TRBV2 with TRBJ1-4; D remains ambiguous. The CDR3 runs to 14 residues. Germline V gene lookup returns CDR1 SNHLY and CDR2 FYNNEI. Deletions cut 2 bases from V and 8 bases from J, with 12 bases between. DNA for the CDR3: TGTGCCAGCAGTGAAAACGGGATGGGAGAAAAACTGTTTTTT. This gives the protein CASSENGMGEKLFF. The variable domain in full, completed from reference TRBV2 and TRBJ1-4, reads EPEVTQTPSHQVTQMGQEVILRCVPISNHLYFYWYRQILGQKVEFLVSFYNNEISEKSEIFDDQFSVERPDGSNFTLKIRSTKLEDSAMYFCASSENGMGEKLFFGSGTQLSVL.

This sequence joins TRBV7-9 and TRBJ1-2; D unclear. Trimming took off 1 base at V and 6 bases at J, with 12 bases between the two ends. There are 14 residues in the CDR3. Looked up from germline, CDR1 is SEHNR and CDR2 is FQNEAQ (reference sequence). CDR3 protein: CASSLGGGEHGYTF. DNA for the CDR3: TGTGCCAGCAGCTTAGGGGGTGGGGAGCATGGCTACACCTTC. The whole variable domain, filled in from reference TRBV7-9 and TRBJ1-2, reads DTGVSQNPRHKITKRGQNVTFRCDPISEHNRLYWYRQTLGQGPEFLTYFQNEAQLEKSRLLSDRFSAERPKGSFSTLEIQRTEQGDSAMYLCASSLGGGEHGYTFGSGTRLTVV.

The chain is built from TRBV3-1 (or the pseudogene TRBV3-2) and TRBJ2-2, with 8 nucleotides matching TRBD1. V was pared by 1 base and J by 5 bases, with 3 bases of the junction left unmatched. CDR1 and CDR2 (germline): LGHDT, YNNKEL (reference sequence). This CDR3 region has 15 residues. Here the CDR3 reads CASSQGTGGTGELFF. CDR3 DNA sequence: TGTGCCAGCAGCCAAGGCACAGGGGGTACCGGGGAGCTGTTTTTT.